A single sample gave rise to the 32 T cell receptor beta chains below, sequenced in a study of shared clonotypes between healthy human individuals. Terminally differentiated effector memory CD45RA+ cells were excluded from the naive CD8 cells, which were CD45RO-negative and positively selected for CCR7. Generated by immunoSEQ multiplex PCR, the TCRdb table keeps only in-frame clones and is missing some. The repertoire holds roughly 2,000,000 clones, with 93% as singletons. Sequencing was done on a sample of naive CD8+ T cells from PBMCs. All receptors come from a man between 18 and 29 years old in good health. Some clones in this sample may be carry-over from other donors' samples.

This chain uses TRBV19 with TRBJ1-1; D possibly corresponds to TRBD1 (6 bases). Germline-derived CDR1 and CDR2 are LNHDA and SQIVND (reference sequence). This CDR3 region has 14 residues. V lost 6 bases to trimming and J lost 1 base, with 12 bases between them. The CDR3 reads CASSEQGTNTEAFF. CDR3 bases: TGTGCCAGTAGCGAGCAGGGGACGAACACTGAAGCTTTCTTT.

This chain connects TRBV6-1 to TRBJ1-5; D ambiguous. In germline, CDR1 is MNHNS, CDR2 SASEGT. This CDR3 has 13 residues. V was trimmed by 7 bases and J by 10 bases, leaving 17 bases between them. CDR3 DNA sequence: TGTGCCAGCACCACATCCGGTTCGCGACCCCAGCATTTT. Protein product: CASTTSGSRPQHF.

The chain is built from TRBV15 and TRBJ2-5, with D possibly matching TRBD1 (6 bases). In germline, CDR1 is LNHNV, CDR2 YYDKDF (reference sequence). V was shortened by 6 bases and J by 11 bases, with 13 bases between the two germline ends. The CDR3 covers 11 residues. The CDR3, as DNA: TGTGCCACCAGTACCAACAGGGAGCAGTACTTC. The encoded protein is CATSTNREQYF.

The chain is built from TRBV28 and TRBJ2-7; D possibly corresponds to TRBD1 (8 bases). The CDR3 consists of 16 residues. Germline V gene data show CDR1 as MDHEN and CDR2 as SYDVKM. V shed 3 bases and J shed 1 base, with 16 bases lying between them. CDR3 residues: CASSFGEGQESYEQYF. DNA for the CDR3: TGTGCCAGCAGTTTTGGGGAGGGACAGGAGTCCTACGAGCAGTACTTC.

V gene TRBV4-3 combines with J gene TRBJ2-7; TRBD2 agrees at 10 bases. The germline V gene has CDR1 LGHNA and CDR2 YSLEER. The CDR3 contains 16 residues. The V segment lost 1 base and the J segment 5 bases; nucleotides outside the gene matches: 8. Here the CDR3 reads CASSQGAGLAIHEQYF. The DNA for the CDR3 is TGCGCCAGCAGCCAAGGGGCGGGACTAGCGATCCACGAGCAGTACTTC.

The V and J genes are TRBV14 and TRBJ2-1, with TRBD2 identical over 16 bases. With 2 bases clipped from V and 6 bases from J, the junction kept 10 bases outside the gene matches. The germline gives CDR1 SGHDN, CDR2 FVKESK. The CDR3 contains 19 residues. CDR3 sequence reads: CASSQIRGLAGGPGNEQFF. CDR3 nucleotide sequence: TGTGCCAGCAGCCAAATTAGGGGACTAGCGGGAGGGCCAGGCAATGAGCAGTTCTTC.

The chain is built from TRBV27 and TRBJ2-2, with no clear D. Between the trimmed V and J ends, which lost 6 bases and 4 bases, there was a span of 12 bases. The CDR3 runs to 14 residues. Germline V lookup: CDR1 MNHEY, CDR2 SMNVEV (reference sequence). For the CDR3, the DNA is TGTGCCAGCAGAGGGCTTGGCAGCACCGGGGAGCTGTTTTTT. This sequence encodes CASRGLGSTGELFF.

The rearrangement links TRBV5-6 to TRBJ2-7; the D is unclear. The length of the CDR3 is 13 residues. Trimming removed 2 bases from V and 7 bases from J, with 13 bases in between. Germline V gives CDR1 SGHDT, CDR2 YYEEEE. The CDR3 coding sequence is TGTGCCAGCAGCTTTAGTACCCCTGTGGAGCAGTACTTC. Protein: CASSFSTPVEQYF.

This chain uses TRBV29-1 with TRBJ1-1; no definite D call. The CDR3 is 15 amino acids. Trimming pared 1 base from V and 10 bases from J, leaving 22 bases between. The V gene's germline CDR1 is SQVTM and CDR2 ANQGSEA. The CDR3 coding sequence is TGCAGCGTTGAAGTTAGGCTCATCGGATTTTTTGTAGCTTTCTTT. It yields the protein CSVEVRLIGFFVAFF.

J is TRBJ2-7 and V is TRBV7-9, with 8 bases aligning to TRBD1. The CDR3 consists of 15 residues. V gave up 0 bases and J gave up 5 bases; unmatched junction bases: 6. From germline, CDR1 is SEHNR and CDR2 FQNEAQ (reference sequence). Here the CDR3 reads CASSLAVTGADEQYF. Here the CDR3 DNA reads TGTGCCAGCAGCTTAGCCGTGACAGGGGCTGACGAGCAGTACTTC.

The chain is built from TRBV28 and TRBJ2-3; TRBD2 aligns across 10 bases. CDR1 MDHEN and CDR2 SYDVKM come from the germline V gene. J lost 7 bases, V lost 3 bases, and 10 bases had no gene match. The CDR3 covers 16 residues. The CDR3 coding sequence is TGTGCCAGCAGTTTTCTAGCGGGAGTCACCTCATATACGCAGTATTTT. Translation gives CASSFLAGVTSYTQYF. Together with reference TRBV28 and TRBJ2-3, the CDR3 gives the full variable domain: DVKVTQSSRYLVKRTGEKVFLECVQDMDHENMFWYRQDPGLGLRLIYFSYDVKMKEKGDIPEGYSVSREKKERFSLILESASTNQTSMYLCASSFLAGVTSYTQYFGPGTRLTVL.

This rearrangement joins TRBV29-1 to TRBJ1-2; D is uncertain. The CDR3 has 11 residues. Deletions cut 4 bases from V and 3 bases from J, with 6 bases between. Germline CDR1 SQVTM, CDR2 ANQGSEA. The CDR3 DNA sequence: TGCAGCGTTGTCCAGGACTATGGCTACACCTTC. Its protein is CSVVQDYGYTF.

This rearrangement joins TRBV15 to TRBJ1-2; D possibly corresponds to TRBD1 (5 bases). In germline, CDR1 is LNHNV, CDR2 YYDKDF (reference sequence). The CDR3 sequence is 15 residues long. The V end lost 3 bases, the J end lost 2 bases, and 13 bases lay between the germline ends. This CDR3 reads CATSRRGTTNYGYTF. The CDR3, as DNA: TGTGCCACCAGCAGGAGGGGTACCACCAACTATGGCTACACCTTC.

This chain uses TRBV18 with TRBJ1-3; 10 nucleotides line up with TRBD1. The CDR3 is made up of 15 amino acids. Germline CDR1 and CDR2: KGHSH and LQKENI. The junction had 4 bases not matched to a gene; V was cut back by 6 bases and J by 2 bases. The CDR3 region has the DNA TGTGCCAGCTCTTCCGGGACAGGGGCTGGAAACACCATATATTTT. It translates to CASSSGTGAGNTIYF.

This chain joins TRBV9 and TRBJ1-3, with D unclear. Germline V gene lookup returns CDR1 SGDLS and CDR2 YYNGEE. The V gene lost 0 bases and the J gene lost 6 bases, with 16 bases spanning the gap. The CDR3 sequence is 16 residues long. The CDR3 DNA reads TGTGCCAGCAGCGTAGCCTCCTCGAGGGTGTCAAACACCATATATTTT. This codes for CASSVASSRVSNTIYF.

CDR3 sequence (DNA): TGTGCCAGCAGCCAAGGACAGGTGAAGGCCGGGGAGCTGTTTTTT. Translated, it gives CASSQGQVKAGELFF. The chain carries TRBV4-2 and TRBJ2-2, with D possibly matching TRBD1 (6 bases). The CDR3 length is 15 residues. In germline, CDR1 is LGHNA, CDR2 YNFKEQ. The germline V and J ends were trimmed by 1 base and 6 bases, with 12 bases remaining between them.

This clone was recorded only once. This chain links TRBV28 with TRBJ2-7; 11 nucleotides align to TRBD2. The length of the CDR3 is 18 residues. V gave up 3 bases and J gave up 3 bases; unmatched junction bases: 13. Germline CDR1 reads MDHEN; CDR2 reads SYDVKM. The CDR3 sequence is CASSLPLAGGLSRYEQYF. CDR3 sequence (DNA): TGTGCCAGCAGTTTGCCCCTAGCGGGAGGCCTATCACGCTACGAGCAGTACTTC.

V gene TRBV6-1 combines with J gene TRBJ2-1; tentatively, D is TRBD1 (5 bases). This CDR3 contains 15 residues. Germline assignment: CDR1 MNHNS and CDR2 SASEGT. The ends were cut back, 7 bases at V and 3 bases at J, with 16 bases in the middle. CDR3 bases: TGTGCCAGCAACTTACTAAGCGACAGCTACAATGAGCAGTTCTTC. As protein: CASNLLSDSYNEQFF.

The chain employs TRBV9 and TRBJ1-1; D not certain. In germline, CDR1 is SGDLS, CDR2 YYNGEE. Between the trimmed V and J ends, which lost 0 bases and 4 bases, there was a span of 10 bases. This CDR3 spans 14 amino acids. The CDR3 loop is CASSVAEGGTEAFF. CDR3 nucleotide sequence: TGTGCCAGCAGCGTAGCGGAGGGTGGCACTGAAGCTTTCTTT.

The rearrangement uses TRBV6-1 and TRBJ2-7, with 8 bases that match TRBD1. CDR1 and CDR2 from the germline V gene are MNHNS and SASEGT. The CDR3 runs to 15 residues. V lost 1 base and J lost 4; bases outside the gene matches: 6. The chain's CDR3 is CASSEVRQGFYEQYF. The DNA of the CDR3 is TGTGCCAGCAGTGAAGTTAGACAGGGGTTTTACGAGCAGTACTTC.

The chain employs TRBV7-2 and TRBJ2-7; 7 bases match TRBD1. Trimming took 2 bases from V and 4 from J; bases not matched to a gene: 14. Germline lookup yields CDR1 SGHTA and CDR2 FQGNSA. The CDR3 loop spans 17 amino acids. The DNA of the CDR3 is TGTGCCAGCAGCTTAACCCTCTACAGGGGCCCCCTTTACGAGCAGTACTTC. Its protein is CASSLTLYRGPLYEQYF.

This clone was recorded once. This chain uses TRBV7-9 with TRBJ1-3, with 7 positions matching TRBD1. Trimming at V came to 5 bases and at J to 1 base, leaving 5 bases not matched to a gene. The CDR3 sequence is 15 residues long. Germline V gives CDR1 SEHNR, CDR2 FQNEAQ (reference sequence). CDR3 nucleotides: TGTGCCAGCAGCCCGACGACAGGGTCTGGAAACACCATATATTTT. Its protein is CASSPTTGSGNTIYF.

This chain's CDR3 is CASSPTGGRGYTF. CDR3 coding DNA: TGTGCCAGCAGCCCGACAGGGGGACGTGGCTACACCTTC. The V gene is TRBV13, the J gene TRBJ1-2; 9 bases align to TRBD1. Per the germline V gene, CDR1 is PRHDT and CDR2 is FYEKMQ (reference sequence). The CDR3 extends over 13 amino acids. The ends lost 5 bases at V and 7 bases at J; junction bases unmatched: 5.

J is TRBJ2-5 and V is TRBV5-4, with 9 bases that match TRBD2. The CDR3 runs 15 residues. V shed 1 base, J shed 11 bases, and the junction held 12 bases outside the gene matches. Germline V gene data show CDR1 as SGHNT and CDR2 as YYREEE (reference sequence). CDR3 amino acids: CASSLMAGLAREQYF. CDR3 sequence (DNA): TGTGCCAGCAGCTTGATGGCGGGACTAGCACGGGAGCAGTACTTC.

This chain joins TRBV7-3 and TRBJ2-3; TRBD2 matches at 9 bases. CDR3 size: 19 residues. CDR1 is SGHTA, CDR2 FQGTGA, per germline. Trimming at V came to 4 bases and at J to 5 bases, leaving 19 bases not matched to a gene. CDR3: CASSSWTLTIAGEEDTQYF. CDR3 nucleotides: TGTGCCAGCAGCTCCTGGACCTTAACGATAGCGGGAGAAGAAGATACGCAGTATTTT.

The chain has TRBV28 and TRBJ2-7; 7 bases line up with TRBD1. The CDR3 has 14 residues. V trimming: 5 bases; J trimming: 0 bases; junction bases outside the gene matches: 4. Germline V gene lookup returns CDR1 MDHEN and CDR2 SYDVKM. The CDR3 loop reads CASSEQGNSYEQYF. CDR3 DNA sequence: TGTGCCAGCAGTGAACAGGGGAACTCCTACGAGCAGTACTTC. Using reference TRBV28 and TRBJ2-7 for the parts outside the CDR3, the full variable domain is DVKVTQSSRYLVKRTGEKVFLECVQDMDHENMFWYRQDPGLGLRLIYFSYDVKMKEKGDIPEGYSVSREKKERFSLILESASTNQTSMYLCASSEQGNSYEQYFGPGTRLTVT.

V is TRBV29-1 and J is TRBJ2-2; tentative D call: TRBD1 (5 bases). Between the trimmed V and J ends, which lost 4 bases and 5 bases, there was a span of 14 bases. The CDR3 spans 14 residues. The germline gives CDR1 SQVTM, CDR2 ANQGSEA. CDR3 sequence: CSVAIRGRTGELFF. The CDR3, as DNA: TGCAGCGTTGCAATTAGGGGTAGGACCGGGGAGCTGTTTTTT.

The chain has TRBV27 and TRBJ2-1; 12 nucleotides match TRBD2. Germline V gene data show CDR1 as MNHEY and CDR2 as SMNVEV (reference sequence). V lost 3 bases and J lost 7; bases outside the gene matches: 10. The CDR3 is 17 amino acids. The CDR3 sequence is CASSFDASGRAGNEQFF. The CDR3 coding sequence is TGTGCCAGCAGTTTTGATGCTAGCGGGAGGGCCGGGAATGAGCAGTTCTTC.

This rearrangement joins TRBV27 to TRBJ2-3; TRBD2 matches 7 bases. The V and J ends lost 2 bases and 0 bases, in that order; junction bases with no gene match: 5. Germline V gives CDR1 MNHEY, CDR2 SMNVEV (reference sequence). This CDR3 region has 16 residues. The CDR3 loop reads CASSLNLADSTDTQYF. Here the CDR3 DNA reads TGTGCCAGCAGTTTAAATCTAGCGGACAGCACAGATACGCAGTATTTT.

The chain has TRBV28 and TRBJ1-5; a possible D gene is TRBD1 (6 bases). Germline values: CDR1 MDHEN, CDR2 SYDVKM. The CDR3 runs to 15 residues. The V and J ends lost 6 bases and 4 bases respectively, with 16 bases between them. The CDR3 DNA follows: TGTGCCAGCAGGCCAACGGGGACAAGAAATCAGCCCCAGCATTTT. Translated: CASRPTGTRNQPQHF.

This clone was detected once. CDR3 region: CASSLWVKGGAPEKLFF. The CDR3 DNA reads TGTGCCAGCAGTTTATGGGTAAAGGGGGGGGCGCCGGAAAAACTGTTTTTT. The chain combines TRBV28 with TRBJ1-4; possibly TRBD1 for D (6 bases). Trimming shortened V by 0 bases and J by 8 bases, and 19 bases separated the two germline ends. The germline V gene has CDR1 MDHEN and CDR2 SYDVKM. The CDR3 loop spans 17 amino acids.

The chain has TRBV14 and TRBJ1-1, with D possibly TRBD1 on 6 matching bases. V was clipped by 4 bases and J by 2 bases, with 11 bases between them. CDR1 and CDR2 from the germline V gene are SGHDN and FVKESK. This CDR3 is 14 amino acids long. The CDR3 nucleotides read TGTGCCAGCAGCCTAACAGGGCGAAACACTGAAGCTTTCTTT. It specifies CASSLTGRNTEAFF.